What follows are 16 T cell receptor beta chains derived from one specimen sequenced in a study of CD8 T cells in Susac syndrome. RNA amounts of roughly 0.45 to 1 ug underwent reverse transcription with random hexamers. A single record per CDR3 protein comes from TCRdb applying MiXCR to the immunoSEQ multiplex PCR reads. The sample includes 200,000 or so distinct CDR3 sequences, 95% seen only once; the top ten take around 0.093%. The sample consisted of CD4+ T cells from PBMCs. The receptor source for this set is a human donor with multiple sclerosis.

This chain links TRBV30 with TRBJ1-1; no clear D gene. The germline gives CDR1 GTSNPN, CDR2 SVGIG (reference sequence). The CDR3 is made up of 10 amino acids. The V end was cut by 4 bases, the J end by 7 bases, with 7 bases between. Written as DNA, the CDR3 is TGTGCCTGGATCGGATATGAAGCTTTCTTT. As protein: CAWIGYEAFF.

The rearrangement links TRBV29-1 to TRBJ2-2; 8 positions agree with TRBD1. This CDR3 is built from 13 residues. V shed 2 bases and J 6 bases; nucleotides not matched to a gene: 2. Per germline, CDR1 SQVTM and CDR2 ANQGSEA. The CDR3 nucleotides are TGCAGCGTTGAACAGGGGGCGGCCGGGGAGCTGTTTTTT. It specifies CSVEQGAAGELFF.

The chain carries TRBV5-1 and TRBJ2-1; D is undetermined. V was cut by 1 base and J by 5 bases, with 4 bases left in between. The CDR3 loop spans 12 amino acids. CDR1 and CDR2 from the germline V gene are SGHRS and YFSETQ. CDR3 nucleotides: TGCGCCAGCAGCTTGAGTGACAATGAGCAGTTCTTC. Amino acid sequence: CASSLSDNEQFF.

This clonotype appeared a single time. The chain couples TRBV4-2 to TRBJ1-4; D is perhaps TRBD1 (5 bases). Trimming cost V 3 bases and J 8 bases, with 13 bases left between them. The CDR3 is 14 amino acids. Germline V gives CDR1 LGHNA, CDR2 YNFKEQ. For the CDR3, the DNA is TGTGCCAGCAGCCAGAGGGGACGCGGCGAAAAACTGTTTTTT. Its translation is CASSQRGRGEKLFF.

The chain couples TRBV20-1 to TRBJ1-3; tentative D call: TRBD1 (5 bases). Germline CDR1 and CDR2: DFQATT and SNEGSKA (reference sequence). Between the trimmed V and J ends, which lost 3 bases and 0 bases, there was a span of 6 bases. The CDR3 extends over 13 amino acids. The DNA of the CDR3 is TGCAGTGCTAGGGGGCCCTCTGGAAACACCATATATTTT. Amino acid sequence: CSARGPSGNTIYF.

The J gene is TRBJ1-1, the V gene TRBV12-3 or TRBV12-4; perhaps TRBD1 as D (6 bases). This CDR3 region has 15 residues. V was shortened by 6 bases and J by 0 bases, with 14 bases between the two germline ends. In nucleotides, the CDR3 is TGTGCCAGCAGGGCAGGGGTACGCGTGAACACTGAAGCTTTCTTT. The encoded protein is CASRAGVRVNTEAFF.

This chain uses TRBV20-1 with TRBJ1-1, with D perhaps matching TRBD1 (6 bases). This CDR3 comprises 12 residues. Germline V gene sequence: CDR1 DFQATT, CDR2 SNEGSKA (reference sequence). The CDR3 DNA sequence: TGCAGCGTAGGGGGGCACGACACTGAAGCTTTCTTT. This translates into CSVGGHDTEAFF.

The gene calls are TRBV3-1 and TRBJ2-1; D possibly corresponds to TRBD2 (5 bases). The germline CDR1 and CDR2 sequences are LGHDT and YNNKEL (reference sequence). The V end was cut by 1 base, the J end by 14 bases, with 12 bases between. This CDR3 comprises 12 residues. This CDR3 reads CASSQAEGAEFF. For the CDR3, the DNA is TGTGCCAGCAGCCAAGCTGAGGGCGCGGAGTTCTTC.

The rearrangement links TRBV5-4 to TRBJ1-1, with D maybe TRBD1 (5 bases). The CDR3 is made up of 15 amino acids. V gave up 4 bases and J gave up 4 bases, with 17 bases separating them. Germline CDR1 SGHNT, CDR2 YYREEE (reference sequence). The CDR3 sequence is CASSPPVSGSTEAFF. The CDR3 DNA is TGTGCCAGCAGCCCGCCCGTTTCAGGGTCCACTGAAGCTTTCTTT.

The chain combines TRBV5-4 with TRBJ2-7, with 13 bases aligning to TRBD2. The CDR3 loop spans 13 amino acids. Germline-derived CDR1 and CDR2 are SGHNT and YYREEE (reference sequence). V dropped 8 bases and J dropped 4; count of bases not matched to a gene: 3. CDR3 sequence reads: CASRLAGGYEQYF. The CDR3 nucleotides read TGTGCCAGTCGACTAGCGGGGGGATACGAGCAGTACTTC. Full variable domain (remainder filled in from reference TRBV5-4 and TRBJ2-7): ETGVTQSPTHLIKTRGQQVTLRCSSQSGHNTVSWYQQALGQGPQFIFQYYREEENGRGNFPPRFSGLQFPNYSSELNVNALELDDSALYLCASRLAGGYEQYFGPGTRLTVT.

Written as DNA, the CDR3 is TGTGCCAGCAGCGCAGCGGGACTAGCGGGAACTAGCACAGATACGCAGTATTTT. It codes for CASSAAGLAGTSTDTQYF. The chain uses TRBV3-1 and TRBJ2-3; 13 nucleotides line up with TRBD2. CDR3 length equals 18 residues. Per germline, CDR1 LGHDT and CDR2 YNNKEL (reference sequence). V shed 5 bases and J 0 bases; nucleotides not matched to a gene: 8.

The chain carries TRBV9 and TRBJ2-1, with D uncertain. CDR3 length: 16 amino acids. The ends were cut back, 0 bases at V and 2 bases at J, with 12 bases in the middle. Germline V CDR1 and CDR2: SGDLS, YYNGEE. CDR3 nucleotide sequence: TGTGCCAGCAGCGTAGGGGTTAGGGCCCCCTACAATGAGCAGTTCTTC. Translating gives CASSVGVRAPYNEQFF. The full variable domain, in which reference TRBV9 and TRBJ2-1 provide the parts outside the CDR3, is DSGVTQTPKHLITATGQRVTLRCSPRSGDLSVYWYQQSLDQGLQFLIQYYNGEERAKGNILERFSAQQFPDLHSELNLSSLELGDSALYFCASSVGVRAPYNEQFFGPGTRLTVL.

In DNA form, the CDR3 reads TGTGCCAGCAGCCGGGCCAGTGGGACTGAAGCTTTCTTT. Its protein product is CASSRASGTEAFF. The rearrangement links TRBV6-4 to TRBJ1-1; D gene unclear. Trimming removed 6 bases from V and 5 bases from J, with 13 bases in between. The V gene's germline CDR1 is MRHNA and CDR2 SNTAGT. The CDR3 spans 13 residues.

The chain employs TRBV20-1 and TRBJ2-3, with 8 bases identical to TRBD1. CDR1 DFQATT and CDR2 SNEGSKA come from the germline V gene (reference sequence). Losses at the gene ends were 7 bases for V and 5 bases for J; bases not matched to a gene: 8. This CDR3 region has 13 residues. In DNA, the CDR3 is TGCAGTGTTACGACAGGGGCGGGAGATACGCAGTATTTT. Translated: CSVTTGAGDTQYF.

This clonotype has only one observation. V is TRBV30 and J is TRBJ1-1; no clear D. CDR1 is GTSNPN, CDR2 SVGIG, per germline (reference sequence). V was trimmed by 3 bases and J by 0 bases, leaving 8 bases between them. The CDR3 is made up of 13 amino acids. The CDR3 loop is CAWSRRMNTEAFF. CDR3 in DNA: TGTGCCTGGAGCCGACGGATGAACACTGAAGCTTTCTTT.

The genes are TRBV9 and TRBJ2-7, with a possible D match to TRBD2 (6 bases). Germline CDR1 SGDLS, CDR2 YYNGEE. This CDR3 is 15 amino acids long. The V gene lost 0 bases and the J gene lost 0 bases, with 10 bases spanning the gap. The CDR3 DNA is TGTGCCAGCAGCGTAGTGGGGGGTAGCTCCTACGAGCAGTACTTC. Its protein product is CASSVVGGSSYEQYF.